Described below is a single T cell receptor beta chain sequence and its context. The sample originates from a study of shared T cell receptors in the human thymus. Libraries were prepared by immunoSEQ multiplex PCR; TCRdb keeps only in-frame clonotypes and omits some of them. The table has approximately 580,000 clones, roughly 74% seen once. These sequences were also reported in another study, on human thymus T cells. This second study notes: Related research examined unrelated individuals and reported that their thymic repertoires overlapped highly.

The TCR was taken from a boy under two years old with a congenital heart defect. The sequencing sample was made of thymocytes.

The CDR3 DNA reads TGTGCCAGCAGCTCCCGACTAGTCCCCTACGAGCAGTACTTC. Its protein is CASSSRLVPYEQYF. V is TRBV5-6 and J is TRBJ2-7; possible D gene TRBD2, 6 bases. This CDR3 has 14 amino acids. V lost 3 bases, J lost 2 bases, and 12 bases lay in between. Per germline, CDR1 SGHDT and CDR2 YYEEEE.